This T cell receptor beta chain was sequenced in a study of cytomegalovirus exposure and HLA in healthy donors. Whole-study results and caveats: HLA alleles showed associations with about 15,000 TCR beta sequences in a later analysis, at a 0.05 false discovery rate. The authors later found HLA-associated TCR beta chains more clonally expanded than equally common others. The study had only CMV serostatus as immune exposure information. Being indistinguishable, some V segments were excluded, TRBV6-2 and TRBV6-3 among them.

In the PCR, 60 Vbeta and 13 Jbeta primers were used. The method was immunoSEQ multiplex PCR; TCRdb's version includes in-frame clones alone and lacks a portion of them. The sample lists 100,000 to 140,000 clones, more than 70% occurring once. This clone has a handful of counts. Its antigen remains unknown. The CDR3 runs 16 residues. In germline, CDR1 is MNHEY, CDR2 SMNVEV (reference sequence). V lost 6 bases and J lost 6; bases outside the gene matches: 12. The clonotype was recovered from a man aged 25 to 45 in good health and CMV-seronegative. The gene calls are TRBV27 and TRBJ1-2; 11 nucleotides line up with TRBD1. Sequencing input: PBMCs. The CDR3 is CASRPVGQGELDGYTF. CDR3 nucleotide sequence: TGTGCCAGCAGGCCCGTGGGACAGGGGGAATTAGATGGCTACACCTTC.